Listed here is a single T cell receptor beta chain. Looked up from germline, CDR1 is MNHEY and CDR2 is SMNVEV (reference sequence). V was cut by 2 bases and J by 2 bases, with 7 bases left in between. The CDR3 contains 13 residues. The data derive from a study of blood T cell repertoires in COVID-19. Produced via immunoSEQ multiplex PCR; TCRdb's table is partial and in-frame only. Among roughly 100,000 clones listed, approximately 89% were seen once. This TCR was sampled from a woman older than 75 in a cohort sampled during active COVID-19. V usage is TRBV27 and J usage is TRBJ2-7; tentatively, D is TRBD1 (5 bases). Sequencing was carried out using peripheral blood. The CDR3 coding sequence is TGTGCCAGCAGTTTAGACAGCGCCTACGAGCAGTACTTC. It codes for CASSLDSAYEQYF.